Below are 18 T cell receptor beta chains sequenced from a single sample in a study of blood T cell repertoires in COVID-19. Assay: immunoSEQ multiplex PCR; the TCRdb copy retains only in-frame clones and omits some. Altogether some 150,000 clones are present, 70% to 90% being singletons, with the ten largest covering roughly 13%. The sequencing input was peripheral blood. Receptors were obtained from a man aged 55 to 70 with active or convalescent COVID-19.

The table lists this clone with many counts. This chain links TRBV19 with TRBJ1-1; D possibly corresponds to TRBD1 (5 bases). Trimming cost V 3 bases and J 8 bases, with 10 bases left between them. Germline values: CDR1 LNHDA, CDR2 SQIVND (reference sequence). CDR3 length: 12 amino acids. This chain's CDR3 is CASSISAGEAFF. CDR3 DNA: TGTGCCAGTAGTATCTCGGCAGGGGAAGCTTTCTTT.

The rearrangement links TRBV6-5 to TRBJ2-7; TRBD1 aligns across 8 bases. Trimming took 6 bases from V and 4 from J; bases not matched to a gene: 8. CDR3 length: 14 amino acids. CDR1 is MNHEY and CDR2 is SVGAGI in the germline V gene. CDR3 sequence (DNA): TGTGCCAGCAGCCGGACAGGGTTGGGATACGAGCAGTACTTC. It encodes CASSRTGLGYEQYF.

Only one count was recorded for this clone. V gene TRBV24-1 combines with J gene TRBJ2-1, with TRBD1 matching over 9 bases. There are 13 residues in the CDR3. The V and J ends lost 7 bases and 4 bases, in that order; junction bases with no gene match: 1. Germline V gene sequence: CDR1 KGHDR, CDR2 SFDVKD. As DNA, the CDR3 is TGTGCCACCAGACAGGGGGCTTACAATGAGCAGTTCTTC. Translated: CATRQGAYNEQFF.

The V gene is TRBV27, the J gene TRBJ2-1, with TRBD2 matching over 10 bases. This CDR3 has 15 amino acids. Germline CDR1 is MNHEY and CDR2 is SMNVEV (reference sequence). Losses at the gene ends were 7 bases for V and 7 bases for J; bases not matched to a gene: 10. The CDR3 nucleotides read TGTGCCAGCATTGACCTAGCGGGAGCTCAGAATGAGCAGTTCTTC. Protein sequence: CASIDLAGAQNEQFF.

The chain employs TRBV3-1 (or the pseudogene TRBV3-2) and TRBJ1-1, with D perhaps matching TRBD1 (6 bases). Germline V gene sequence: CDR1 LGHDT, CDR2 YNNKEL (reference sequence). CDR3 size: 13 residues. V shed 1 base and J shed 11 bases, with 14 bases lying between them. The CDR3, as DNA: TGTGCCAGCAGCCAAGCGGGGGGGCTGAAGGCTTTCTTT. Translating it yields CASSQAGGLKAFF.

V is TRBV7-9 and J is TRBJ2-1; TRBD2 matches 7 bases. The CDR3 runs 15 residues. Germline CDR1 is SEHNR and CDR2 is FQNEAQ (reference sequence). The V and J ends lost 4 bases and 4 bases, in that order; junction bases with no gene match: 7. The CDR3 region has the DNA TGTGCCAGCAGCTCGCTAGCGGAGGGATACAATGAGCAGTTCTTC. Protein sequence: CASSSLAEGYNEQFF.

The CDR3 DNA reads TGTGCCATCAGTGAGCCCCCGGACAGCCTCACGAATTCACCCCTCCACTTT. Its protein product is CAISEPPDSLTNSPLHF. The chain employs TRBV10-3 and TRBJ1-6; TRBD1 is a possible D gene (6 bases). Trimming shortened V by 2 bases and J by 7 bases, and 18 bases separated the two germline ends. The CDR3 length is 17 residues. Germline assignment: CDR1 ENHRY and CDR2 SYGVKD.

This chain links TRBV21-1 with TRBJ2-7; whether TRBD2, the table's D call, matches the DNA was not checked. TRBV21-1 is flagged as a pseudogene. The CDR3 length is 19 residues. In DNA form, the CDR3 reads TGTGCCAGCATGAGGCAGGAACTTAATAGCGGGAACACCTTCTACGAGCAGTACTTC. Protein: CASMRQELNSGNTFYEQYF.

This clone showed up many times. CDR3 bases: TGTGCCAGTAACCCGAAGGACAGGGCGTCCGAGCAGTACTTC. Residues: CASNPKDRASEQYF. The gene calls are TRBV6-9 and TRBJ2-7, with TRBD1 matching over 8 bases. The length of the CDR3 is 14 residues. Trimming at V came to 9 bases and at J to 6 bases, leaving 13 bases not matched to a gene. Germline assignment: CDR1 MNHGY and CDR2 SVAAGI.

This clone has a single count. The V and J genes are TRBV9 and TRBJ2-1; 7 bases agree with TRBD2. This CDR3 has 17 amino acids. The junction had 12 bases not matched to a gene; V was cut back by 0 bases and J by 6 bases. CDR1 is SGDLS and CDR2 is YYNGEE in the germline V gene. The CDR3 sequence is CASSVGPSGSVGNEQFF. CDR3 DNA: TGTGCCAGCAGCGTAGGCCCTAGCGGTTCCGTGGGCAATGAGCAGTTCTTC.

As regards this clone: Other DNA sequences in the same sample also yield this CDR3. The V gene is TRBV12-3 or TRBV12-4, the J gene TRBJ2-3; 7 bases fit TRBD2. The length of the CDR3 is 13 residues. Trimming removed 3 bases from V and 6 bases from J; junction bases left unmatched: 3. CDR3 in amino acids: CASSFGREDTQYF. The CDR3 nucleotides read TGTGCCAGCAGTTTTGGGCGGGAGGATACGCAGTATTTT.

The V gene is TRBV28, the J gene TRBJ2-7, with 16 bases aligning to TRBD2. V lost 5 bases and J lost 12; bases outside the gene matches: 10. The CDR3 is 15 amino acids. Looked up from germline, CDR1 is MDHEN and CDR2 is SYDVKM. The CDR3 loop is CASSTSGTSGRAGYF. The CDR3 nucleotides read TGTGCCAGCAGTACCTCCGGGACTAGCGGGAGGGCGGGGTACTTC. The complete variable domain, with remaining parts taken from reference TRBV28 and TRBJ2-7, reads DVKVTQSSRYLVKRTGEKVFLECVQDMDHENMFWYRQDPGLGLRLIYFSYDVKMKEKGDIPEGYSVSREKKERFSLILESASTNQTSMYLCASSTSGTSGRAGYFGPGTRLTVT.

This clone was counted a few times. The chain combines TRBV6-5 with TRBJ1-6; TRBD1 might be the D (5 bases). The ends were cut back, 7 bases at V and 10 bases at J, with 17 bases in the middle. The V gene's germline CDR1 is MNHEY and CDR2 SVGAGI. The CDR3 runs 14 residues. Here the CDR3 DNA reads TGTGCCAGCACGCCTGGGGGGTTTAGATCACCCCTCCACTTT. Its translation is CASTPGGFRSPLHF.

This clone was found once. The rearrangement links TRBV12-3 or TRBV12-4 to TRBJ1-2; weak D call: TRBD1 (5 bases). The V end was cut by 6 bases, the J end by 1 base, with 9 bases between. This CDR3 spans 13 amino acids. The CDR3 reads CASRDGGNYGYTF. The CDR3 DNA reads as TGTGCCAGCAGAGACGGGGGTAACTATGGCTACACCTTC.

CDR3 loop: CASSPRGGFTYEQYF. CDR3 in DNA: TGTGCCAGCAGCCCCCGAGGAGGATTTACCTACGAGCAGTACTTC. This chain links TRBV9 with TRBJ2-7; D may be TRBD2 (5 bases). CDR1 and CDR2 (germline): SGDLS, YYNGEE. CDR3 length: 15 amino acids. V was clipped by 4 bases and J by 2 bases, with 16 bases between them.

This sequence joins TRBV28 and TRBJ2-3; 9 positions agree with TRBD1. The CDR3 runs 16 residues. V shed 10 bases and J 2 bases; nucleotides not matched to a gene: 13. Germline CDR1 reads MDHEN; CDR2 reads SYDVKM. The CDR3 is CANSRDREPDTDTQYF. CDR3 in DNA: TGTGCCAACTCCCGGGACAGGGAACCAGACACAGATACGCAGTATTTT.

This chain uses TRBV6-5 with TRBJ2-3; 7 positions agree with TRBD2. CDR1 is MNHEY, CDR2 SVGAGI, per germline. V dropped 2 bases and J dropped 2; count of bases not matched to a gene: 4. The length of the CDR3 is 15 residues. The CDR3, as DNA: TGTGCCAGCAGTTACGAGGGAGGGGACACAGATACGCAGTATTTT. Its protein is CASSYEGGDTDTQYF.

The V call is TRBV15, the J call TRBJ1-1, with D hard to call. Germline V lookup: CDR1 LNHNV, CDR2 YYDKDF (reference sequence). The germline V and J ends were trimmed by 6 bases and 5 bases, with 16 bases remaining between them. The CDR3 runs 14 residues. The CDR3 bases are TGTGCCACCAGGGGGAGTGGCCTCAGGACTGAAGCTTTCTTT. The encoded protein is CATRGSGLRTEAFF.